The 28 T cell receptor beta chains presented below share a single source sample, sequenced in a study of blood T cell repertoires in COVID-19. TCRdb keeps only in-frame clones here, not all; method: immunoSEQ multiplex PCR. The data show approximately 150,000 clones, with 83% seen just once and roughly 2% held by the top ten. Sequencing input: peripheral blood. Receptors originate from an elderly woman with acute or convalescent COVID-19.

The chain is built from TRBV6-5 and TRBJ2-7; 7 nucleotides line up with TRBD2. The ends lost 0 bases at V and 3 bases at J; junction bases unmatched: 8. The germline gives CDR1 MNHEY, CDR2 SVGAGI. This CDR3 has 16 residues. The CDR3 DNA reads TGTGCCAGCAGTTACTCCAGGCTAGCGGCCTACTACGAGCAGTACTTC. This encodes CASSYSRLAAYYEQYF.

This rearrangement joins TRBV10-3 to TRBJ2-1; D gene unclear. Trimming removed 4 bases from V and 2 bases from J, with 6 bases in between. CDR3 length: 13 residues. The V gene's germline CDR1 is ENHRY and CDR2 SYGVKD. CDR3 DNA: TGTGCCATCAGTGCTGCGGCCTACAATGAGCAGTTCTTC. Translating it yields CAISAAAYNEQFF.

In its sample, this clone was seen once. This sequence joins TRBV7-2 and TRBJ1-2; 7 bases fit TRBD1. Germline V gives CDR1 SGHTA, CDR2 FQGNSA. V shed 6 bases, J shed 6 bases, and the junction held 7 bases outside the gene matches. The CDR3 sequence is 13 residues long. The CDR3 DNA is TGTGCCAGCAGGGAAGGGACAGTTCATGGCTACACCTTC. This codes for CASREGTVHGYTF.

The chain combines TRBV27 with TRBJ2-1; 11 nucleotides align to TRBD1. The CDR3 is made up of 16 amino acids. V shed 9 bases and J 3 bases; nucleotides not matched to a gene: 10. Germline V CDR1 and CDR2: MNHEY, SMNVEV (reference sequence). For the CDR3, the DNA is TGTGCCAGTAGGGAGCAAGGGACAGGGGGCTACAATGAGCAGTTCTTC. Encoded protein: CASREQGTGGYNEQFF.

This chain links TRBV7-9 with TRBJ1-5, with TRBD1 matching 7 bases. CDR1 SEHNR and CDR2 FQNEAQ come from the germline V gene (reference sequence). Losses at the gene ends were 5 bases for V and 7 bases for J; bases not matched to a gene: 8. There are 14 residues in the CDR3. The CDR3 sequence: CASSLTTGDQPQHF. The CDR3 DNA sequence: TGTGCCAGCAGCCTCACCACAGGGGACCAGCCCCAGCATTTT.

CDR3: CASWGGFTYEQYF. The DNA for the CDR3 is TGTGCCAGCTGGGGGGGATTCACCTACGAGCAGTACTTC. The rearrangement links TRBV28 to TRBJ2-7; TRBD2 agrees at 7 bases. CDR3 size: 13 residues. The V and J ends lost 8 bases and 2 bases, in that order; junction bases with no gene match: 6. Germline V CDR1 and CDR2: MDHEN, SYDVKM.

The gene calls are TRBV19 and TRBJ1-1, with a weak D call TRBD1 (6 bases). V lost 8 bases, J lost 1 base, and 20 bases lay in between. Per the germline V gene, CDR1 is LNHDA and CDR2 is SQIVND (reference sequence). The CDR3 covers 16 residues. CDR3 sequence: CASREQGMVANTEAFF. The DNA of the CDR3 is TGTGCCAGTCGGGAACAGGGAATGGTAGCGAACACTGAAGCTTTCTTT.

With regard to this clone: This sample includes further DNA sequences coding for the same CDR3. The V gene is TRBV29-1, the J gene TRBJ1-2, with unresolved D. Per the germline V gene, CDR1 is SQVTM and CDR2 is ANQGSEA. The CDR3 runs to 9 residues. Trimming shortened V by 6 bases and J by 6 bases, and 5 bases separated the two germline ends. The CDR3 sequence: CSVSDGYTF. CDR3 DNA: TGCAGCGTCAGTGATGGCTACACCTTC.

This clone was counted between two and nine times. This chain uses TRBV5-8 with TRBJ1-5; 8 bases line up with TRBD1. V lost 4 bases, J lost 3 bases, and 9 bases stayed unmatched. This CDR3 spans 16 amino acids. The germline CDR1 and CDR2 sequences are SGHTS and YDEGEE. This chain's CDR3 is CASSPRDRSFNQPQHF. CDR3 in DNA: TGTGCCAGCAGCCCCCGGGACAGGTCCTTCAATCAGCCCCAGCATTTT.

J is TRBJ2-7 and V is TRBV5-6, with 7 bases aligning to TRBD1. V shed 6 bases and J 3 bases; nucleotides not matched to a gene: 9. Looked up from germline, CDR1 is SGHDT and CDR2 is YYEEEE. The CDR3 contains 14 residues. The CDR3 DNA sequence: TGTGCCAGCACCCTAACAGGGGATGTCTACGAGCAGTACTTC. As protein: CASTLTGDVYEQYF.

The chain recombines TRBV5-1 with TRBJ2-5; D gene unclear. The V gene lost 0 bases and the J gene lost 2 bases, with 8 bases spanning the gap. Germline CDR1 reads SGHRS; CDR2 reads YFSETQ. This CDR3 region has 14 residues. CDR3: CASSLGAVQETQYF. In nucleotides, the CDR3 is TGCGCCAGCAGCTTGGGCGCGGTTCAAGAGACCCAGTACTTC. Full variable domain (missing parts from reference TRBV5-1 and TRBJ2-5): KAGVTQTPRYLIKTRGQQVTLSCSPISGHRSVSWYQQTPGQGLQFLFEYFSETQRNKGNFPGRFSGRQFSNSRSEMNVSTLELGDSALYLCASSLGAVQETQYFGPGTRLLVL.

The chain links TRBV2 to TRBJ2-1, with 10 bases fitting TRBD2. CDR1 is SNHLY, CDR2 FYNNEI, per germline. The CDR3 is 17 residues long. The J segment lost 7 bases and the V segment lost 3 bases, leaving 12 bases of the junction unmatched. The CDR3 is CASSDPSGGLVGNEQFF. In DNA, the CDR3 is TGTGCCAGCAGTGATCCTAGCGGGGGACTAGTCGGGAATGAGCAGTTCTTC.

This clone was counted once. The genes are TRBV2 and TRBJ2-1; 11 nucleotides line up with TRBD2. The germline V gene has CDR1 SNHLY and CDR2 FYNNEI. The CDR3 sequence is 17 residues long. V was pared by 5 bases and J by 8 bases, with 14 bases of the junction left unmatched. In nucleotides, the CDR3 is TGTGCCAGCAGTAACTTTTTAGCGGGAGGGTTTGAGGATGAGCAGTTCTTC. Amino acid sequence: CASSNFLAGGFEDEQFF. Based on the CDR3 plus reference TRBV2 and TRBJ2-1, the full variable domain is EPEVTQTPSHQVTQMGQEVILRCVPISNHLYFYWYRQILGQKVEFLVSFYNNEISEKSEIFDDQFSVERPDGSNFTLKIRSTKLEDSAMYFCASSNFLAGGFEDEQFFGPGTRLTVL.

The rearrangement links TRBV18 to TRBJ2-1; TRBD2 agrees at 8 bases. This CDR3 is built from 16 residues. With V trimmed by 1 base and J by 4 bases, 6 bases remained unmatched. CDR1 KGHSH and CDR2 LQKENI come from the germline V gene. CDR3 protein: CASSPQVRGGYNEQFF. The CDR3 coding sequence is TGTGCCAGCTCACCACAGGTCCGCGGGGGGTACAATGAGCAGTTCTTC. Supplemented by reference TRBV18 and TRBJ2-1, the full variable domain reads NAGVMQNPRHLVRRRGQEARLRCSPMKGHSHVYWYRQLPEEGLKFMVYLQKENIIDESGMPKERFSAEFPKEGPSILRIQQVVRGDSAAYFCASSPQVRGGYNEQFFGPGTRLTVL.

This chain links TRBV5-6 with TRBJ1-2; 7 nucleotides line up with TRBD1. CDR3 length: 14 residues. With V trimmed by 1 base and J by 4 bases, 4 bases remained unmatched. Germline V lookup: CDR1 SGHDT, CDR2 YYEEEE. The DNA of the CDR3 is TGTGCCAGCAGCTTGAAGGGGGCGGGCTATGGCTACACCTTC. It yields the protein CASSLKGAGYGYTF.

The rearrangement links TRBV6-5 to TRBJ2-7; TRBD1 is a possible D gene (6 bases). Per germline, CDR1 MNHEY and CDR2 SVGAGI. Trimming shortened V by 6 bases and J by 5 bases, and 17 bases separated the two germline ends. The CDR3 is 14 amino acids. The DNA of the CDR3 is TGTGCCAGCAGGGGTCCGGGACAAGTGGACGAGCAGTACTTC. Encoded protein: CASRGPGQVDEQYF.

The rearrangement links TRBV10-3 to TRBJ2-5, with a tentative D call TRBD2 (7 bases). V lost 6 bases and J lost 2, with 19 bases in between. The CDR3 has 16 residues. Germline V CDR1 and CDR2: ENHRY, SYGVKD. The CDR3 protein is CAISSGRGGWQETQYF. The DNA of the CDR3 is TGTGCCATCAGCTCAGGGAGGGGGGGCTGGCAAGAGACCCAGTACTTC.

This chain connects TRBV18 to TRBJ2-7; D gene uncertain. V was clipped by 1 base and J by 6 bases, with 10 bases between them. CDR3 length: 13 amino acids. In germline, CDR1 is KGHSH, CDR2 LQKENI. CDR3 residues: CASSPQRVGEQYF. The CDR3 bases are TGTGCCAGCTCACCACAGAGAGTCGGCGAGCAGTACTTC.

This sequence joins TRBV24-1 and TRBJ2-1, with D unresolved. Deletions cut 2 bases from V and 16 bases from J, with 11 bases between. Germline V lookup: CDR1 KGHDR, CDR2 SFDVKD. CDR3 length: 11 amino acids. This CDR3 is CATSDWVRSFF. CDR3 nucleotide sequence: TGTGCCACCAGTGATTGGGTCAGGTCTTTCTTC.

This chain connects TRBV7-2 to TRBJ1-5; D remains unclear. This CDR3 is built from 15 residues. The V gene's germline CDR1 is SGHTA and CDR2 FQGNSA. Trimming cost V 5 bases and J 4 bases, with 15 bases left between them. CDR3: CASSPSAGINQPQHF. The CDR3 DNA reads as TGTGCCAGCAGCCCCAGCGCGGGGATAAATCAGCCCCAGCATTTT.

V usage is TRBV5-1 and J usage is TRBJ2-7; D possibly corresponds to TRBD1 (6 bases). The CDR3 covers 14 residues. Deletions cut 5 bases from V and 6 bases from J, with 18 bases between. The V gene's germline CDR1 is SGHRS and CDR2 YFSETQ. The CDR3 is CASRPFGQFPEQYF. CDR3 sequence (DNA): TGCGCCAGCAGGCCCTTCGGACAGTTCCCCGAGCAGTACTTC.

This rearrangement joins TRBV5-6 to TRBJ1-4; possible D gene TRBD1, 6 bases. Germline V gene data show CDR1 as SGHDT and CDR2 as YYEEEE. V lost 1 base, J lost 7 bases, and 11 bases lay in between. CDR3 size: 14 residues. In DNA form, the CDR3 reads TGTGCCAGCAGCTTGTGGACAGAGGGTGAAAAACTGTTTTTT. Translating gives CASSLWTEGEKLFF.

This clone occurred a few times. V gene TRBV5-8 combines with J gene TRBJ2-3, with a tentative D call TRBD1 (5 bases). The CDR3 spans 14 residues. Germline V gene sequence: CDR1 SGHTS, CDR2 YDEGEE. V was pared by 1 base and J by 3 bases, with 9 bases between. The CDR3 DNA sequence: TGTGCCAGCAGCTTGCTCCAGGGAACAGATACGCAGTATTTT. It yields the protein CASSLLQGTDTQYF.

The chain carries TRBV7-2 and TRBJ2-2; D is unresolved. The CDR3 runs 14 residues. Germline-derived CDR1 and CDR2 are SGHTA and FQGNSA. The V end lost 3 bases, the J end lost 6 bases, and 11 bases lay between the germline ends. As DNA, the CDR3 is TGTGCCAGCAGCTTTCTTTCTATGTCCGGGGAGCTGTTTTTT. The encoded protein is CASSFLSMSGELFF.

The chain combines TRBV19 with TRBJ2-1; TRBD1 is a possible D gene (6 bases). Trimming pared 5 bases from V and 6 bases from J, leaving 14 bases between. Germline V gives CDR1 LNHDA, CDR2 SQIVND (reference sequence). The length of the CDR3 is 14 residues. The CDR3 sequence is CASSSRTDFNEQFF. In DNA, the CDR3 is TGTGCCAGTAGTTCCCGGACAGATTTCAATGAGCAGTTCTTC. Variable domain in full (rest from reference TRBV19 and TRBJ2-1): DGGITQSPKYLFRKEGQNVTLSCEQNLNHDAMYWYRQDPGQGLRLIYYSQIVNDFQKGDIAEGYSVSREKKESFPLTVTSAQKNPTAFYLCASSSRTDFNEQFFGPGTRLTVL.

V is TRBV6-6 and J is TRBJ1-2; 11 bases line up with TRBD1. The CDR3 is 16 amino acids. The trim removed 5 bases at V and 7 bases at J, leaving 12 bases unmatched. Germline CDR1 reads MNHNY; CDR2 reads SVGAGI (reference sequence). The CDR3 DNA is TGTGCCAGCAGTAAAGGACAGGGGGCTCTTTTGGGTGGCTACACCTTC. It codes for CASSKGQGALLGGYTF.

This rearrangement joins TRBV7-6 to TRBJ2-5; 8 bases are shared with TRBD2. The CDR3 spans 15 residues. Germline assignment: CDR1 SGHVS and CDR2 FNYEAQ. The J segment lost 5 bases and the V segment lost 5 bases, leaving 10 bases of the junction unmatched. As DNA, the CDR3 is TGTGCCAGCAGCCAAGGACGGACTAGCTCGGAGACCCAGTACTTC. Its protein is CASSQGRTSSETQYF.

This clone is a singleton in its sample. The rearrangement uses TRBV28 and TRBJ2-5, with TRBD2 identical over 7 bases. The germline gives CDR1 MDHEN, CDR2 SYDVKM. The CDR3 length is 15 residues. Unmatched junction bases numbered 7, after V lost 2 bases and J lost 4 bases. The chain's CDR3 is CASSLGGEGGETQYF. The CDR3 region has the DNA TGTGCCAGCAGTTTAGGGGGGGAGGGAGGAGAGACCCAGTACTTC.